The following is a T cell receptor (beta chain) sequence with its context. The identical CDR3 is also encoded by other nucleotide sequences in the sample. Followed longitudinally, the Seattle patients had been enrolled during active infection. The source of the sample is a study of blood T cell repertoires in COVID-19. TCRdb keeps only in-frame clones here, not all; method: immunoSEQ multiplex PCR. There are hundreds of thousands of clones in the sample; roughly 79% occur only once, and 6% to 8% lies in the top ten. The length of the CDR3 is 16 residues. Trimming left V 1 base short and J 0 bases short, with 10 bases between. CDR1 is KGHSH and CDR2 is LQKENI in the germline V gene.

This chain uses TRBV18 with TRBJ2-1, with D perhaps TRBD2 (5 bases). The sequence was collected from a woman older than 75 with COVID-19, enrolled during active disease. What was sequenced was peripheral blood. The DNA of the CDR3 is TGTGCCAGCTCACCACTACGGGGTAGCTCCTACAATGAGCAGTTCTTC. This codes for CASSPLRGSSYNEQFF.